The entry below describes one T cell receptor beta chain. Its cognate antigen is unknown. Clones were read by immunoSEQ multiplex PCR, and TCRdb kept only the in-frame ones, dropping some. The sample contains 21,000 or so clones, 74% of which appear only once. This record comes from a study of regulatory dendritic cells for organ transplantation. Whole-study findings and limits: Among resting subsets, memory CD8+ cells contained the most alloreactive clonotypes. Between individuals, the alloreactive memory CD8+ T cell pool differed considerably. Regulatory dendritic cells appeared to expand memory CD8+ clones less than mature ones.

The germline V gene has CDR1 SGHNT and CDR2 YENEEA. This CDR3 comprises 15 residues. J lost 3 bases, V lost 0 bases, and 1 base had no gene match. The rearrangement joins TRBV11-3 to TRBJ1-4, with 7 nucleotides matching TRBD1. The clonotype comes from a human donor in good health. Sequencing was carried out using memory CD4+ T cells from blood. Sample subset: CD45RO+ memory T cells. CDR3 sequence (DNA): TGTGCCAGCAGCTTAGAGGGACAGCCTAATGAAAAACTGTTTTTT. Its translation is CASSLEGQPNEKLFF.